This TCR beta chain was recorded in a study of CXCR3-negative and CXCR3-positive naive CD8 T cells. The study's findings and limits: Both naive subsets had comparably high diversity; memory CD8+ cells much lower. Comparison of naive cells showed more hydrophobic TRB CDR3s in CXCR3-positive than in CXCR3-negative naive cells. In cryopreserved cells, CXCR3 expression partially decreased, and fresh PBMCs were used in most assays.

Germline-derived CDR1 and CDR2 are SGHAT and FQNNGV. The CDR3 runs to 17 residues. CD8+ T cell subsets were each sorted in triplicate, about 300,000 cells apiece. CD45RO-CCR7+CD27+CD95- defined naive CD8+ T cells. TRB cDNA was prepared as libraries by UMI-labeled 5' RACE. TCRdb re-called the 5' RACE reads, yielding one record per CDR3 amino acid sequence without DNA. This repertoire includes 130,000 to 150,000 distinct CDR3 sequences. On this clonotype: Antigen specificity is unknown.

This clonotype was obtained from a human donor in good health. Some clones in this sample may be carry-over from other donors' samples. Sequences were obtained from naive CXCR3+ CD8+ T cells from blood. Sample subset: CD45RO-CCR7+CD27+CD95- naive CD8+ T cells expressing CXCR3 (TNR3+). The V and J genes are TRBV11-2 and TRBJ2-7; TCRdb returns TRBD2, unconfirmable since there is no DNA. The CDR3 sequence is CASSLDLAGLSSYEQYF.